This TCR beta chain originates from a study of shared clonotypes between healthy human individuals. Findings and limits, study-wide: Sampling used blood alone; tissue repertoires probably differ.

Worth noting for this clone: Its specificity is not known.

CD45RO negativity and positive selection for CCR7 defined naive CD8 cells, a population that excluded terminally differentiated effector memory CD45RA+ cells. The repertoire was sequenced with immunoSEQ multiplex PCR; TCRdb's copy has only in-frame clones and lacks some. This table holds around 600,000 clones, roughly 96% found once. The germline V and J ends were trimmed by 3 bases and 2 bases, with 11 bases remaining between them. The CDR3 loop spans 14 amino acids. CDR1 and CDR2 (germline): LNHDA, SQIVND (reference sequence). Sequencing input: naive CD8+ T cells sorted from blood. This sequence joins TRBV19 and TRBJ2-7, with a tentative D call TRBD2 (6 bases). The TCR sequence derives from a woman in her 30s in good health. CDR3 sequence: CASSIGTLAYEQYF. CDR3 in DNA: TGTGCCAGTAGTATCGGGACTCTCGCCTACGAGCAGTACTTC.